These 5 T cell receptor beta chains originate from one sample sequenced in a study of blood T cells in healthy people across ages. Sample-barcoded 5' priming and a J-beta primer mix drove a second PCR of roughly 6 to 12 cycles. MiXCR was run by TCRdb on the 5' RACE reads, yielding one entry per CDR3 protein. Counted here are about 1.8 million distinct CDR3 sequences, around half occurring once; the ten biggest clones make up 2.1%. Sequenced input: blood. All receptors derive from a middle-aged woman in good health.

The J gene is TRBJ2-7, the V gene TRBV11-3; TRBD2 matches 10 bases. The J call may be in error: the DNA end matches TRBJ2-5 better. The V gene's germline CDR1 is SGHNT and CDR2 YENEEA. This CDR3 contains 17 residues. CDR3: CASSLGGWTSGKETQYF. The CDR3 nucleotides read TGTGCCAGCAGCTTGGGGGGTTGGACTAGCGGAAAAGAGACCCAGTACTTC.

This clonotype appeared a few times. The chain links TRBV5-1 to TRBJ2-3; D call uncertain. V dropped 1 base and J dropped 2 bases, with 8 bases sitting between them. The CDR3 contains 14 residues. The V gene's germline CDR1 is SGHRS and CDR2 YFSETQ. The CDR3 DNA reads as TGCGCCAGCAGCTTGACTGTTTTCACAGATACGCAGTATTTT. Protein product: CASSLTVFTDTQYF.

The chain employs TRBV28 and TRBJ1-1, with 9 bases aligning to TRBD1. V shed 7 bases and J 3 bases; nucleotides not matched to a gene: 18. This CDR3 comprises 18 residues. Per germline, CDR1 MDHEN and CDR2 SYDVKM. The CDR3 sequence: CASNSRWGQGHVYTEAFF. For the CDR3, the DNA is TGTGCCAGCAACTCGCGGTGGGGACAGGGCCATGTGTACACTGAAGCTTTCTTT.

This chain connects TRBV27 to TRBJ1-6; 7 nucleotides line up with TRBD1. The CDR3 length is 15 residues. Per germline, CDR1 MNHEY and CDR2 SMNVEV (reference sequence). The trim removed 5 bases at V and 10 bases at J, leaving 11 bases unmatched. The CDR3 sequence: CASSTQTGIRSPLHF. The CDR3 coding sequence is TGTGCCAGCAGTACCCAGACAGGGATTAGATCACCCCTCCACTTT.

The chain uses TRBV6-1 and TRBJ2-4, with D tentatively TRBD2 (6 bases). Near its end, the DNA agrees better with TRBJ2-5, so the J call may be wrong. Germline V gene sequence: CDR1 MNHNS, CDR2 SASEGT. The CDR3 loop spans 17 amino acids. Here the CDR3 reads CASSLTTRGAPGETQYF. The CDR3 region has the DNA TGTGCCAGCAGCTTGACGACTCGCGGGGCCCCCGGTGAGACCCAGTACTTC.